This T cell receptor beta chain was identified in a study of T cell responses to AZD1222 COVID-19 vaccine. Overall study context: Analyses pooled second doses at about 4 or about 12 weeks.

Study results and caveats: The number of AZD1222 recipients seropositive at baseline was only 6 or 7. The study found vaccine-associated CD4 TCRs spanning spike, dominant at 160-218 and 743-854. It should be noted that donors were predominantly white British and more often female, and clonal diversity was possibly underestimated.

The CDR3 consists of 20 residues. V shed 0 bases, J shed 2 bases, and the junction held 13 bases outside the gene matches. The data were produced by immunoSEQ multiplex PCR, yet TCRdb's version contains in-frame clones alone and is incomplete. The sample has 85,000 to 100,000 clones, approximately 91% seen once. This clone appeared a single time. Its target is not known. This TCR was recovered from an adult in good health. The chain employs TRBV23-1 and TRBJ1-1, with 12 bases lining up with TRBD1. TRBV23-1 is annotated as an ORF whose role is uncertain. The input for sequencing was peripheral blood, taken on day 0 of AZD1222 vaccination. In DNA, the CDR3 is TGCGCCAGCAGTCAATCGTGGCCCCAGGGACAGGGGGCTCAAAACACTGAAGCTTTCTTT. Amino acid sequence: CASSQSWPQGQGAQNTEAFF.